This TCR beta chain comes out of a study of T-cell memory formation after mild COVID-19. Across the whole study: TCR clusters were mostly donor specific. Study observations and caveats: The finding that pre-infection memory included some responding clones suggested that cross-reactive memory joined. A second wave expanding day 15 to 37 was CD4+-biased; contracting clones were balanced.

This clonotype was observed a handful of times. Its target is unknown. The CDR3 runs to 18 residues. Germline assignment: CDR1 SGDLS and CDR2 YYNGEE. Losses at the gene ends were 4 bases for V and 0 bases for J; bases not matched to a gene: 13. 5'RACE, which relied on constant-segment primers, yielded TCR alpha and TCR beta cDNA libraries carrying sample barcodes and UMIs. Via MiXCR, TCRdb re-called the 5' RACE reads, giving one row per CDR3 protein. The sample has around 300,000 distinct CDR3 sequences; roughly 15% are singletons. The source of this sequence is a young man who had mild COVID-19 (a few samples of this study predate the infection). Cell type and time point are not known. The chain employs TRBV9 and TRBJ2-1, with 7 bases matching TRBD2. Input material: PBMCs or a T cell subset sorted from them (not recorded which). The DNA for the CDR3 is TGTGCCAGCAGCCAAGGGGAGGGCCTGGGACGCTCCTACAATGAGCAGTTCTTC. As protein: CASSQGEGLGRSYNEQFF.